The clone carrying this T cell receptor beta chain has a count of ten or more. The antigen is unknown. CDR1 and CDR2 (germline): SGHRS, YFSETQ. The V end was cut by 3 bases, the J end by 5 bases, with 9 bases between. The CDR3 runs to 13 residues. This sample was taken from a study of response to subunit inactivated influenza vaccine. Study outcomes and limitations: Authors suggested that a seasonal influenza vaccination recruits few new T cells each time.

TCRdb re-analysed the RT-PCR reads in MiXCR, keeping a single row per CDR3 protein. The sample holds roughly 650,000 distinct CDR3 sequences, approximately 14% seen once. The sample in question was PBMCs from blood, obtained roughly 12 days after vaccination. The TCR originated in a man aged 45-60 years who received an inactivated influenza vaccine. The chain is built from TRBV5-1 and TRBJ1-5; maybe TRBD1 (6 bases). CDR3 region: CASSWAGDQPQHF. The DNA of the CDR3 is TGCGCCAGCAGCTGGGCAGGGGATCAGCCCCAGCATTTT. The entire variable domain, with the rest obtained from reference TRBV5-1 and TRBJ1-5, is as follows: KAGVTQTPRYLIKTRGQQVTLSCSPISGHRSVSWYQQTPGQGLQFLFEYFSETQRNKGNFPGRFSGRQFSNSRSEMNVSTLELGDSALYLCASSWAGDQPQHFGDGTRLSIL.